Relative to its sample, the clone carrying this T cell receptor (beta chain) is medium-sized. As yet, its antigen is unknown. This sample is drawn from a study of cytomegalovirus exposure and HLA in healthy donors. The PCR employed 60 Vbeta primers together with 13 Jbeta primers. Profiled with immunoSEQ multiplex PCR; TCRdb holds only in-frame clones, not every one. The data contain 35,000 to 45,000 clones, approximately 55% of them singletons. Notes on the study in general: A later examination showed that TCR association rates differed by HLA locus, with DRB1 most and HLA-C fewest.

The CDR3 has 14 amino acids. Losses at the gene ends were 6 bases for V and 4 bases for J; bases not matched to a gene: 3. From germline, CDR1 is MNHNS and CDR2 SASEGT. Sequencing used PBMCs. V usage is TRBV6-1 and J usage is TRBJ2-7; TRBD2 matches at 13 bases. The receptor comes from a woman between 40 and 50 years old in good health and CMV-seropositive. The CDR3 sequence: CASSQTSGGYEQYF. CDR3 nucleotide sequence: TGTGCCAGCAGCCAGACTAGCGGGGGGTACGAGCAGTACTTC.